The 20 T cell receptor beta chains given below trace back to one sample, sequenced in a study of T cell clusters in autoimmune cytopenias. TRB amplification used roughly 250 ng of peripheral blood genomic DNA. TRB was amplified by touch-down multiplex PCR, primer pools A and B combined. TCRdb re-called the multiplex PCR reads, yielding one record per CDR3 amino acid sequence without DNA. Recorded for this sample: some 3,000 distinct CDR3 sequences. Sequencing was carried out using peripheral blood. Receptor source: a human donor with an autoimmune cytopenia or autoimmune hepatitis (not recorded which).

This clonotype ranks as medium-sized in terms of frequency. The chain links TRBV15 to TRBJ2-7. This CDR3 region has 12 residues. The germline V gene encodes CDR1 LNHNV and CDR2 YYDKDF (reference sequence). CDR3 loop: CATSSGGYEQYF.

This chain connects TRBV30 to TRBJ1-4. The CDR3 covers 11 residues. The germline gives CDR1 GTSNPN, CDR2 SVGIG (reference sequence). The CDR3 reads CAWQMGEKLFF.

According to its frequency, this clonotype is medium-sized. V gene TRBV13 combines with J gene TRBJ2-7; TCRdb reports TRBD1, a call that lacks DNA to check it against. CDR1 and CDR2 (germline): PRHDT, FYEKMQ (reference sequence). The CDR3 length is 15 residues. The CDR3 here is CASSSSGTGLYEQYF.

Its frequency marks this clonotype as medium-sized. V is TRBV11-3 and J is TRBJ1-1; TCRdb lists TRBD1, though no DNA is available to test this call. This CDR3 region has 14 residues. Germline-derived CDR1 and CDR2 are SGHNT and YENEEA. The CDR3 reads CASSIGQLNTEAFF.

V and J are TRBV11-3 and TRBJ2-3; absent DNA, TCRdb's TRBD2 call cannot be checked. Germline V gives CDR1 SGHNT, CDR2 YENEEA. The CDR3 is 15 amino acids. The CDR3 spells CASSAGLVTTDTQYF. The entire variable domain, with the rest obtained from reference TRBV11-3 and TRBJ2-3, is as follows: EAGVVQSPRYKIIEKKQPVAFWCNPISGHNTLYWYLQNLGQGPELLIRYENEEAVDDSQLPKDRFSAERLKGVDSTLKIQPAELGDSAVYLCASSAGLVTTDTQYFGPGTRLTVL.

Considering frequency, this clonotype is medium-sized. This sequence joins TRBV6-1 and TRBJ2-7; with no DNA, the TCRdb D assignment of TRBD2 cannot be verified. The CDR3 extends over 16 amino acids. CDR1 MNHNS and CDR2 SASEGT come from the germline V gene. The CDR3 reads CASTRMLGLTSYEQYF.

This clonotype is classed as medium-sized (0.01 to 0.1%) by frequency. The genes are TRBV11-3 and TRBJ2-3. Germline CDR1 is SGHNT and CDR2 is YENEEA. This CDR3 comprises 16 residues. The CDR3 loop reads CASSLVVGFSTDTQYF.

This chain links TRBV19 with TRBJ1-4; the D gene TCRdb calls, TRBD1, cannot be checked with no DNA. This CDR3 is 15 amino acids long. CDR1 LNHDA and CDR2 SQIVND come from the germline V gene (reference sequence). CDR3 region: CASSPGQVKNEKLFF. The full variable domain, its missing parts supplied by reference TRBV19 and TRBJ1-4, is DGGITQSPKYLFRKEGQNVTLSCEQNLNHDAMYWYRQDPGQGLRLIYYSQIVNDFQKGDIAEGYSVSREKKESFPLTVTSAQKNPTAFYLCASSPGQVKNEKLFFGSGTQLSVL.

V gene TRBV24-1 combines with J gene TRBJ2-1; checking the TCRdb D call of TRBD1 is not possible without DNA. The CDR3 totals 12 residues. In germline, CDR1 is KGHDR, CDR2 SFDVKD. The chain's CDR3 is CATTGGQGEQFF.

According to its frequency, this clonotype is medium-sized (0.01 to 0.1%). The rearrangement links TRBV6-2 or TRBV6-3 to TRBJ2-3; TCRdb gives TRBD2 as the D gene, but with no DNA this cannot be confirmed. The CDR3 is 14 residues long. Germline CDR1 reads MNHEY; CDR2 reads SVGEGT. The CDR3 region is CASSRDFYTDTQYF.

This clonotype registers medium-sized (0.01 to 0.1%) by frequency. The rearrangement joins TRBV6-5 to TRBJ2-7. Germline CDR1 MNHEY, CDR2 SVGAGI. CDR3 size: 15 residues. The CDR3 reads CASSVLGHVGYEQYF.

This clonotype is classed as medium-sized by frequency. This CDR3 is CASSYSKGSASYEQYF. The chain is built from TRBV6-5 and TRBJ2-7. CDR3 size: 16 residues. CDR1 is MNHEY and CDR2 is SVGAGI in the germline V gene.

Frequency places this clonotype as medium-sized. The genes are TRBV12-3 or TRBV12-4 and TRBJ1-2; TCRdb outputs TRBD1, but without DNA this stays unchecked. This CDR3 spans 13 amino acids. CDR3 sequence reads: CASSFRGGNGYTF.

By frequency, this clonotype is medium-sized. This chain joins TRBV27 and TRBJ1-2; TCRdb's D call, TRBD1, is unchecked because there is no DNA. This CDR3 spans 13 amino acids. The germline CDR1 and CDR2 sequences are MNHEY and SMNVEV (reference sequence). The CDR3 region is CASSLDRGLGYTF.

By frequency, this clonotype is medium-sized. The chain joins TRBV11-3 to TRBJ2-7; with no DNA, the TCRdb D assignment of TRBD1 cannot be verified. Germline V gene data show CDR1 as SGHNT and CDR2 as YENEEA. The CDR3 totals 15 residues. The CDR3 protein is CASSLVTARAYEQYF.

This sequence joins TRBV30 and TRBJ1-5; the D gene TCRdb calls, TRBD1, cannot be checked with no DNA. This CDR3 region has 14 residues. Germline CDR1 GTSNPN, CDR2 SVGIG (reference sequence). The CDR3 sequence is CAWRQTGNNQPQHF.

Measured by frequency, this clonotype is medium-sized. CDR3: CASSEAGVDYGYTF. The rearrangement joins TRBV6-5 to TRBJ1-2. The germline V gene has CDR1 MNHEY and CDR2 SVGAGI. This CDR3 has 14 residues.

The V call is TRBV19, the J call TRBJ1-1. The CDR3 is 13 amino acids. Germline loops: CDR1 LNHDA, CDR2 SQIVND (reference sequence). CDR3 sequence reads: CATSVGFDTEAFF.

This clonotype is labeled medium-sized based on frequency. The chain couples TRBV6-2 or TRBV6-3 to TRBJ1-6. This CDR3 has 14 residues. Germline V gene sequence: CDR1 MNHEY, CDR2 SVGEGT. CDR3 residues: CASSRGGGETTLHF.

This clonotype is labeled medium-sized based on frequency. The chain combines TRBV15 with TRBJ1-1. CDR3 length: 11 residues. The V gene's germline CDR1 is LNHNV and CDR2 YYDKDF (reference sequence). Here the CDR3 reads CATSNLRKAFF.